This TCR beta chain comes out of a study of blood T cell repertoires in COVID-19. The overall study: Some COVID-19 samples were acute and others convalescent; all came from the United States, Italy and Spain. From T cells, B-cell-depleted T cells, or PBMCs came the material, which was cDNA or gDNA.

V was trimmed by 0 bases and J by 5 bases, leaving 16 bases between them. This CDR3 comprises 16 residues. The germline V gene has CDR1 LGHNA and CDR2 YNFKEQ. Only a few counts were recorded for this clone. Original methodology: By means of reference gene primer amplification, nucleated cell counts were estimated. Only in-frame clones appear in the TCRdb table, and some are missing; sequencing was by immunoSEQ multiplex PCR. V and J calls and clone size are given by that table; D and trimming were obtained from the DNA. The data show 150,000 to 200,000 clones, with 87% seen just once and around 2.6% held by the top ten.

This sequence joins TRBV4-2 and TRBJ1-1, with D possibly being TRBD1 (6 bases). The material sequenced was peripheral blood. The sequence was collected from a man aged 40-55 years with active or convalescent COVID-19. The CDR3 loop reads CASSQDPKGGGTEAFF. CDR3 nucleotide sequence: TGTGCCAGCAGCCAAGATCCAAAGGGGGGAGGGACTGAAGCTTTCTTT.